The entry that follows covers one T cell receptor (beta chain) sequence. Its antigen has not been determined. The input lacks base qualities; no much larger clone sits a single base away. The source of the sample is a study of blood T cell repertoires in COVID-19 (dated by TCRdb to 2018 to 2020). Describing the broader study: Samples from collaborators originated in the United States, Italy and Spain and spanned both the acute and convalescent phases of COVID-19. The material from the prospective study consisted of cDNA or gDNA derived from T cells, B-cell-depleted T cells, or PBMCs. The dataset comprised deeply sampled blood TCRbeta repertoires from subjects exposed to, actively infected with, or recovered from COVID-19. The repertoires were made available in a free public database intended to serve as a resource for research on the immune response to SARS-CoV-2. Samples were obtained from the ongoing ImmuneRACE study (first 160 participants) and from about 1,300 subjects provided by 6 global collaborators. Nearly every sample came with metadata listing a de-identified subject ID, COVID-19 status, age in years and sex. Where HLA class I and class II types were available, the types were taken from metadata supplied by the sample provider, not from assay-based typing. The paper as a whole reports these results and caveats: The amount of clinical and demographic metadata varied by source and participant and was provided uncurated.

TCRbeta CDR3 regions were amplified from genomic DNA using the immunoSEQ Assay, a bias-controlled multiplex PCR. In the paper's pipeline: Nucleated cell counts per sample were estimated from amplification of reference gene primers within the assay. To quantify the absolute abundance of each unique TCRbeta CDR3 rearrangement, sequence reads were collapsed and filtered. For each sample, productive Simpson clonality was calculated as the square root of Simpson's diversity index across productive rearrangements. TCRdb carries this immuneACCESS record with in-frame sequences only. Its versions omit some clonotypes, under half of them owing to an unresolved V gene in the studies checked, with the rest unexplained. D and trimming come from the DNA, and the V and J calls and clone size come from that table. This sample is represented by about 90,000 clones; about 86% of them were singletons. Together, the top ten hold around 6.5% of the sample.

The collaborating institutions used their own protocols to collect whole blood in K2EDTA tubes. For TCRbeta analysis, collaborators shipped samples as frozen whole blood, isolated PBMCs, or DNA extracted from either of those sample types. Trimming removed 4 bases from V and 2 bases from J; the gene matches leave 0 bases unexplained. The CDR3 measures 14 amino acids from cysteine to phenylalanine. Only the CDR3 portion is preserved as DNA: 42 bases, with reading frame beginning at the first base. CDR1 and CDR2, per the germline V gene (reference sequence), are LGHDT and YNNKEL. The sequence was collected from a man aged 55 to 70 with acute or convalescent COVID-19. Sequencing was done on a sample of peripheral blood. The chain was built from TRBV3-1 (or the pseudogene TRBV3-2) and TRBJ1-5; 9 middle bases align to TRBD1. The DNA reads TGTGCCAGCAGCCGGGACAGGGGCAATCAGCCCCAGCATTTT. It translates as CASSRDRGNQPQHF.